This T cell receptor beta chain originates from a study of T cell repertoires in cytomegalovirus infection. Overall study context: Public TCR beta signature analysis indicated the presence of both CMV infection and matching HLA type.

CDR1 is SGHTA, CDR2 FQGNSA, per germline. This CDR3 comprises 14 residues. Trimming removed 1 base at V and 7 bases at J, with 11 bases between. This clonotype was picked up many times. Using its own MiXCR run on the reads, TCRdb lists one record per CDR3 protein. The sample consists of 510,000 or so distinct CDR3 sequences, around a quarter of them appearing once. This sequence was found in a human donor in good health (CMV status not recorded). Some clones in this sample may be carry-over from other donors' samples. Material: PBMCs. The chain recombines TRBV7-2 with TRBJ1-5, with D possibly matching TRBD1 (6 bases). Here the CDR3 reads CASSLGGTKQPQHF. In nucleotides, the CDR3 is TGTGCCAGCAGCTTAGGCGGGACAAAACAGCCCCAGCATTTT.